The clone carrying this TCR beta chain was counted a few times. The data belong to a study of OX40 agonist ivuxolimab in advanced cancers. The CDR3 consists of 12 residues. Germline V CDR1 and CDR2: GTSNPN, SVGIG (reference sequence). V was clipped by 5 bases and J by 0 bases, with 7 bases between them. The assay was immunoSEQ multiplex PCR, and TCRdb's table has in-frame clones only and misses some. Here the sample spans about 53,000 clones, around nine tenths being singletons. The sequence was obtained from an adult with an advanced solid tumor such as melanoma, head and neck, liver or kidney cancer. The chain recombines TRBV30 with TRBJ2-5; no reliable D call. Source: CD4+ or CD8+ T cells sorted from blood, taken in a trial of the OX40 agonist ivuxolimab. The CDR3 sequence: CAWQPYQETQYF. CDR3 in DNA: TGTGCCTGGCAACCGTACCAAGAGACCCAGTACTTC.